The present entry profiles one T cell receptor beta chain with its context. Trimming removed 4 bases at V and 6 bases at J, with 16 bases between. CDR1 and CDR2 from the germline V gene are MNHEY and SMNVEV (reference sequence). This CDR3 is built from 15 residues. Repertoires were generated with immunoSEQ multiplex PCR, while TCRdb's copy carries only in-frame clones and drops some. The sample holds about 380,000 clones; roughly 86% are singletons and the top ten take 1% to 1.5%. This record comes from a study of blood T cell repertoires in COVID-19. About the study: PBMCs, B-cell-depleted T cells, or T cells provided the cDNA or gDNA that made up the material.

The receptor's source is a man aged 30-40 years who had recovered from COVID-19. The sequenced sample was PBMCs or T cells enriched from blood (not recorded which). The V gene is TRBV27, the J gene TRBJ2-4; D perhaps matches TRBD1 (5 bases). CDR3 in DNA: TGTGCCAGCAGTTCTACCAGGGTAGAGTCAAACATTCAGTACTTC. This codes for CASSSTRVESNIQYF.